Sequencing of this TCR beta chain was carried out in a study of T cell responses to AZD1222 COVID-19 vaccine. Study-level results: In a largely white British group with more females than males, clonal diversity was possibly underestimated.

Assay: immunoSEQ multiplex PCR; the TCRdb copy retains only in-frame clones and omits some. The sample holds 150,000 to 200,000 clones; roughly 93% are singletons and the top ten take 7.5% to 9.5%. The germline CDR1 and CDR2 sequences are SGHTA and FQGNSA. The CDR3 totals 15 residues. V was cut by 5 bases and J by 2 bases, with 16 bases left in between. Comment on this clone: Its target is unknown.

The receptor's source is an adult in good health. The chain couples TRBV7-2 to TRBJ2-7; D is unclear. The sequencing used peripheral blood, collected on day 0 of AZD1222 vaccination. CDR3 in amino acids: CASSKSESSTYEQYF. The CDR3 DNA reads as TGTGCCAGCAGCAAAAGCGAGTCCTCCACCTACGAGCAGTACTTC.